These 3 T cell receptor beta chains came from one sample sequenced in a study of Graves' ophthalmopathy and Graves' hyperthyroidism. RNA transcripts were the source from which TCR beta CDR3 regions were amplified. Second-round multiplex PCR followed a first-round RT-PCR using HTBI primers. Each CDR3 protein is one row after TCRdb ran MiXCR on the multiplex PCR reads. The sample yields 650,000 to 900,000 distinct CDR3 sequences, around 40% seen once. Sequenced: peripheral blood. These receptors originate from an adult man with Graves' ophthalmopathy.

This clonotype has at least ten counts. The J gene is TRBJ1-2, the V gene TRBV7-9; D perhaps matches TRBD1 (5 bases). The V and J ends lost 5 bases and 4 bases respectively, with 11 bases between them. Germline CDR1 and CDR2: SEHNR and FQNEAQ (reference sequence). The CDR3 length is 13 residues. The CDR3 DNA reads TGTGCCAGCAGCATGGGACCGAGCTATGGCTACACCTTC. Amino acid sequence: CASSMGPSYGYTF.

The chain employs TRBV5-6 and TRBJ2-6; no reliable D call. V was pared by 5 bases and J by 4 bases, with 13 bases between. This CDR3 contains 15 residues. CDR1 SGHDT and CDR2 YYEEEE come from the germline V gene. The DNA of the CDR3 is TGTGCCAGCAGTGAATGGGCCAACGGGGCCAACGTCCTGACTTTC. Translated: CASSEWANGANVLTF.

This clonotype was detected once. A much larger clone differs from this one at a single base, so this may be a read error. The chain is built from TRBV29-1 and TRBJ2-5; D is uncertain. This CDR3 region has 13 residues. Germline loops: CDR1 SQVTM, CDR2 ANQGSEA. CDR3 sequence reads: CSVVTRTQEAQYF. The CDR3 coding sequence is TGCAGCGTTGTCACCAGGACCCAAGAGGCCCAGTACTTC.